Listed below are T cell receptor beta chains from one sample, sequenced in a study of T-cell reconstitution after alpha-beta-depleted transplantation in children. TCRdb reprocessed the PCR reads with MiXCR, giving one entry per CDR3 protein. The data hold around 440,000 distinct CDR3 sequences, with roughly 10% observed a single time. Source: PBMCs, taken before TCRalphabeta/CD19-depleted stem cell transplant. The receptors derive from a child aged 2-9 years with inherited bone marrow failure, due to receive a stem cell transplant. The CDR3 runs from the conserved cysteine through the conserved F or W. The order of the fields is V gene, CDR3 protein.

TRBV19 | CASRYVGGYNEQFF
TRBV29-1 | CSVDWRFPETQYF
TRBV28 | CASMTGVENIQYF
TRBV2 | CASSEMRWLAGTDTQYF
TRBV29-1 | CSAVRGESYEQYF
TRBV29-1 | CSVLRTGAGYGYTF
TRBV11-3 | CASSLDGGEGNEQFF
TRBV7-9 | CASSIGAASGANVLTF
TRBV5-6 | CASSLLSGHQETQYF
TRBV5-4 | CASSLHGSTDTQYF
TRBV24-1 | CATSDSYEQYF
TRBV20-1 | CSAKGQGPFGNQPQHF
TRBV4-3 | CASSQAGSPYNEQFF
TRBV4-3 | CASSQGAGATSGRLTDTQYF
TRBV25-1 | CASSRAGYGYTF
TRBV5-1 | CASSLNLPSRGEAEAFF
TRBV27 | CASSLSGLAGETQYF
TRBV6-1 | CASSASGTYEQYF
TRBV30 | CAWSVTRQGAVNYGYTF
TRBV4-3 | CASSPVGGWGYTF
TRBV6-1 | CASSRGQGVYEQFF
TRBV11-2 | CASSLATVTGELFF
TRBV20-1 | CSASKREVALGQYF
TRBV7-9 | CASSLRDGVYGYTF
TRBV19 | CASSMLGLGGNEQFF
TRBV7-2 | CASSFFSDTQYF
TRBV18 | CASSLMIGGKHEQFF
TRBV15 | CATSRDGANYEQYF
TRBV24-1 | CATPFGDEQFF
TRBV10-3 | CAISEFGTGSTGELFF
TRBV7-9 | CASSLVRGNTEAFF
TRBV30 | CAWSVGQVHYNEQFF
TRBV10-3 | CAISESEWANSPLHF
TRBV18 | CASSGASQETQYF
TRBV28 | CASSHSRGGPNQPQHF
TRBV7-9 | CASSPTGIGEKLFF
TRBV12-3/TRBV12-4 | CASSLAVGGPSEKLFF
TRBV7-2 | CASSFWGRGSYEQYF
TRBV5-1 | CASSLAPGTDLQQYF
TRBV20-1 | CSADASGAYEQYF
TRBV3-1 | CASSLINPESTGAQETQYF
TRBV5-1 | CASSLDNSPLHF
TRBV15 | CATSRDASYTGELFF
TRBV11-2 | CASSTPGHSYEQYF
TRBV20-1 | CSASPADTQYF
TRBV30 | CAWRAVVSPLHF
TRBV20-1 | CSARLLAGAGDEQFF
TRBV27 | CASSEGLAAYEQYF
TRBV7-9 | CTHEGADYGYTF